This T cell receptor beta chain was identified in a study of pediatric ulcerative colitis. Assay used: immunoSEQ multiplex PCR; TCRdb lists only in-frame clones, some missing. The repertoire consists of approximately 14,000 clones, with about 87% occurring once and the leading ten covering 0.95% to 1%. Germline V gene sequence: CDR1 SGHNT, CDR2 YYREEE (reference sequence). Trimming took off 0 bases at V and 5 bases at J, with 20 bases between the two ends. CDR3 size: 17 residues. This sequence originates from a boy aged 5-17 years with moderate ulcerative colitis. Sequencing was done on a sample of blood. This chain links TRBV5-4 with TRBJ1-1, with D possibly matching TRBD1 (6 bases). CDR3 residues: CASSLGGRLQGLTEAFF. The CDR3 nucleotides are TGTGCCAGCAGCTTGGGGGGGAGGTTACAGGGATTGACTGAAGCTTTCTTT.